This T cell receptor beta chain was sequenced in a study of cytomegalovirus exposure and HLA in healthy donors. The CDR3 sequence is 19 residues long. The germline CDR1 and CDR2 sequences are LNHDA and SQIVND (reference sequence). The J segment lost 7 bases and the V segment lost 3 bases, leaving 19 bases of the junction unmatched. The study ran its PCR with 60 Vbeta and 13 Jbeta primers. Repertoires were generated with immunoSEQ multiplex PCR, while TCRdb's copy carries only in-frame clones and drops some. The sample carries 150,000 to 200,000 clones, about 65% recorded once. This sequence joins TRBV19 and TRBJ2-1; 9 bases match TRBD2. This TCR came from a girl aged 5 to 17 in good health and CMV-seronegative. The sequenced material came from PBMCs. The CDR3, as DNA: TGTGCCAGTAGTATTAGGGCACCATCCTTAGCGGGGGTATGGAATGAGCAGTTCTTC. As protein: CASSIRAPSLAGVWNEQFF.